This T cell receptor (beta chain) stems from a study of beta chain features in type 1 diabetes. Study-wide results and limits: Patients with Type 1 diabetes showed moderately but significantly shorter TCRB CDR3s in all four CD4+ subsets. Within the patient group, naive, central memory and Treg TCRB repertoires appeared more similar to each other than within healthy donors.

As to this clone: The antigen is undetermined. This CDR3 is also generated by other DNA sequences in the sample.

The CDR3 length is 11 residues. Looked up from germline, CDR1 is SEHNR and CDR2 is FQNEAQ (reference sequence). The ends were cut back, 2 bases at V and 3 bases at J, with 2 bases in the middle. Over 95% purity was reached by all sorted populations. The authors reverse transcribed all of the isolated RNA, so sequencing captured expressed TCRB transcripts. The table came from immunoSEQ multiplex PCR; TCRdb's copy has only in-frame clones and leaves some out. This table holds hundreds of thousands of clones, 13% found once. This clonotype was obtained from a man aged 18 to 30 with type 1 diabetes. Sequenced: naive CD4+ T cells from blood. The V and J genes are TRBV7-9 and TRBJ2-7; D not resolved. CDR3 coding DNA: TGTGCCAGCAGCTTAAACTACGAGCAGTACTTC. Amino acids: CASSLNYEQYF.